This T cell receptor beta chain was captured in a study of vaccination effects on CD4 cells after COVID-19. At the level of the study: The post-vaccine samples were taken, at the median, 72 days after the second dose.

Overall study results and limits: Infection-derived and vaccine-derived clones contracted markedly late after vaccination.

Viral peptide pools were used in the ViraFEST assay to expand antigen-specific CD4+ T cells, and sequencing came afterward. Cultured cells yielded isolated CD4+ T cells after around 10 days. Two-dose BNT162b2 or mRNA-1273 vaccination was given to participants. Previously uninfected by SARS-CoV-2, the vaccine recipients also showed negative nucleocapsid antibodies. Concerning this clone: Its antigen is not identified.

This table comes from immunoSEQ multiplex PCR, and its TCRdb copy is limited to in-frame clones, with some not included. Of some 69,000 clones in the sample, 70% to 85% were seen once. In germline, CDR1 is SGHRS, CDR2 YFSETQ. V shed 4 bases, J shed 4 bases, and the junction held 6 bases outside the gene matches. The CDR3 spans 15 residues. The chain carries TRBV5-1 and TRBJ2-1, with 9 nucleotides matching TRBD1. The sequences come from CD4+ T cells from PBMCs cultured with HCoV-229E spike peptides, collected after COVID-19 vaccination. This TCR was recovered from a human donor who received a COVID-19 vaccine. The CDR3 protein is CASSRTGGKYNEQFF. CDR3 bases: TGCGCCAGCAGCCGCACAGGGGGCAAGTACAATGAGCAGTTCTTC. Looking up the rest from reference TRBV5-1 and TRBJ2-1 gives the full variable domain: KAGVTQTPRYLIKTRGQQVTLSCSPISGHRSVSWYQQTPGQGLQFLFEYFSETQRNKGNFPGRFSGRQFSNSRSEMNVSTLELGDSALYLCASSRTGGKYNEQFFGPGTRLTVL.